This T cell receptor beta chain was captured in a study of blood T cell repertoires in COVID-19. Study in general: The United States, Italy and Spain were the sources of the acute and convalescent COVID-19 samples. Sources were T cells, B-cell-depleted T cells, or PBMCs; the material itself was cDNA or gDNA.

A Seattle source enrolled patients during active infection and followed them longitudinally. Germline trimming cut 4 bases from V and 2 bases from J; bases unmatched to any gene: 3. The CDR3 is made up of 16 amino acids. Germline CDR1 reads MNHEY; CDR2 reads SVGAGI. The assay was immunoSEQ multiplex PCR, and TCRdb's table has in-frame clones only and misses some. The sample contains 170,000 or so clones, around nine tenths of which appear only once. The sample was peripheral blood. This chain joins TRBV6-5 and TRBJ2-1; 12 bases map to TRBD2. The TCR was taken from a man between 60 and 70 years old with COVID-19, enrolled during active disease. Written as DNA, the CDR3 is TGTGCCAGCAGTTCCGGACTAGCGGGGACCTACAATGAGCAGTTCTTC. This codes for CASSSGLAGTYNEQFF.